The source of this T cell receptor (beta chain) is a study of blood T cell repertoires in COVID-19. About the research overall: The United States, Italy and Spain were the sources of the acute and convalescent COVID-19 samples. PBMCs, B-cell-depleted T cells, or T cells were the source of the cDNA or gDNA that made up the material.

This clone was seen only a few times. Per germline, CDR1 KGHSH and CDR2 LQKENI. V gave up 2 bases and J gave up 5 bases, with 7 bases separating them. CDR3 length: 14 residues. Allocation to cohorts depended on clinical history reported by the participants. Donors in Cohort 3 counted as recovered after two negative PCRs, clearance, or symptom resolution. Clones were sequenced by immunoSEQ multiplex PCR, and TCRdb holds only the in-frame ones, with some missing. Of a few hundred thousand clones listed, about 90% were seen once; the top ten hold approximately 1.3%. V gene TRBV18 combines with J gene TRBJ1-6, with D uncertain. This receptor was identified in a young man who had recovered from COVID-19. The sequencing input was PBMCs or T cells enriched from blood (not recorded which). The CDR3, as DNA: TGTGCCAGCTCACCAGGGAGGGATAATTCACCCCTCCACTTT. The encoded protein is CASSPGRDNSPLHF. The entire variable domain, with the rest obtained from reference TRBV18 and TRBJ1-6, is as follows: NAGVMQNPRHLVRRRGQEARLRCSPMKGHSHVYWYRQLPEEGLKFMVYLQKENIIDESGMPKERFSAEFPKEGPSILRIQQVVRGDSAAYFCASSPGRDNSPLHFGNGTRLTVT.